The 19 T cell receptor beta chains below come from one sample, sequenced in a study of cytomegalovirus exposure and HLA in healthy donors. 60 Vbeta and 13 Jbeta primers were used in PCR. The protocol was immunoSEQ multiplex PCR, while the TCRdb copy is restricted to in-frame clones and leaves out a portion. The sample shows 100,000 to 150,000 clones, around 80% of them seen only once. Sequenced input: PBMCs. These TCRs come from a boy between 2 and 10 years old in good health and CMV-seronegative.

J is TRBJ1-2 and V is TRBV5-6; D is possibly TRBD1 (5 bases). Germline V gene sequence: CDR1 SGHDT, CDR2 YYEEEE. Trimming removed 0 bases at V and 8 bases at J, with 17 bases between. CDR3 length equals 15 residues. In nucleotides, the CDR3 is TGTGCCAGCAGCTTGGCCAGCGGCCTGGGGGGGGGCTACACCTTC. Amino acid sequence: CASSLASGLGGGYTF. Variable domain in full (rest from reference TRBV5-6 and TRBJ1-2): DAGVTQSPTHLIKTRGQQVTLRCSPKSGHDTVSWYQQALGQGPQFIFQYYEEEERQRGNFPDRFSGHQFPNYSSELNVNALLLGDSALYLCASSLASGLGGGYTFGSGTRLTVV.

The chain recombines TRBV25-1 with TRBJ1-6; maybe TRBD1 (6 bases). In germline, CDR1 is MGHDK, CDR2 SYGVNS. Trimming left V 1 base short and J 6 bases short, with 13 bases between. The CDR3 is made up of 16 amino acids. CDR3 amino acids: CASSEFRTAVNSPLHF. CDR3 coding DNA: TGTGCCAGCAGTGAATTCAGGACAGCTGTTAATTCACCCCTCCACTTT. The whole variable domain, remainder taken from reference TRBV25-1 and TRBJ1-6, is EADIYQTPRYLVIGTGKKITLECSQTMGHDKMYWYQQDPGMELHLIHYSYGVNSTEKGDLSSESTVSRIRTEHFPLTLESARPSHTSQYLCASSEFRTAVNSPLHFGNGTRLTVT.

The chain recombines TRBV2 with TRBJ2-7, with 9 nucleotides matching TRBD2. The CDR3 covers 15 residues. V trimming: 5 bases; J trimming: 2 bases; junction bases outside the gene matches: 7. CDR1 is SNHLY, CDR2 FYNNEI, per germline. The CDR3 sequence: CASSLLSGGTYEQYF. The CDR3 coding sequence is TGTGCCAGCAGTCTTCTTAGCGGGGGCACCTACGAGCAGTACTTC.

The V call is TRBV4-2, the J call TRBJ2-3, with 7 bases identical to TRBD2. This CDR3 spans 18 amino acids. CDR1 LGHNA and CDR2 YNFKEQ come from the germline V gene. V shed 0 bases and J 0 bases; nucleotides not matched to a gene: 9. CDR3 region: CASSQDGRGRVSTDTQYF. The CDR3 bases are TGTGCCAGCAGCCAAGATGGGCGGGGGAGGGTTAGCACAGATACGCAGTATTTT.

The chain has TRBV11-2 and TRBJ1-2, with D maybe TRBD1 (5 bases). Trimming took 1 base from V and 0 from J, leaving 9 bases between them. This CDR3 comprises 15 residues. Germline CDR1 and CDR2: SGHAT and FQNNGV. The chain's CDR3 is CASSLGQGANYGYTF. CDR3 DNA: TGTGCCAGCAGCTTAGGGCAGGGCGCTAACTATGGCTACACCTTC. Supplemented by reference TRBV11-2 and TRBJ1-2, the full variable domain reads EAGVAQSPRYKIIEKRQSVAFWCNPISGHATLYWYQQILGQGPKLLIQFQNNGVVDDSQLPKDRFSAERLKGVDSTLKIQPAKLEDSAVYLCASSLGQGANYGYTFGSGTRLTVV.

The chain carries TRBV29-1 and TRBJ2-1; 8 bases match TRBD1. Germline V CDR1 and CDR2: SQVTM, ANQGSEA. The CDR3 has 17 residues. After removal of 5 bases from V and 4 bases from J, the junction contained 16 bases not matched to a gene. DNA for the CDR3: TGCAGCGTTACGCGGGGTCAGGGGGCGGCAGGGTACAATGAGCAGTTCTTC. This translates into CSVTRGQGAAGYNEQFF.

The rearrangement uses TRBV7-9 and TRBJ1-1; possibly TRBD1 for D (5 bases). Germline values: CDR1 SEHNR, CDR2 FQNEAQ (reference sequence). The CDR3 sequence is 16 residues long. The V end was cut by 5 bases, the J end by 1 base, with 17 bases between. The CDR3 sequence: CASSIPAPGGNTEAFF. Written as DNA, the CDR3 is TGTGCCAGCAGCATCCCCGCTCCCGGGGGGAACACTGAAGCTTTCTTT. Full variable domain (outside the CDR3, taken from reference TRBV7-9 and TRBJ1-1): DTGVSQNPRHKITKRGQNVTFRCDPISEHNRLYWYRQTLGQGPEFLTYFQNEAQLEKSRLLSDRFSAERPKGSFSTLEIQRTEQGDSAMYLCASSIPAPGGNTEAFFGQGTRLTVV.

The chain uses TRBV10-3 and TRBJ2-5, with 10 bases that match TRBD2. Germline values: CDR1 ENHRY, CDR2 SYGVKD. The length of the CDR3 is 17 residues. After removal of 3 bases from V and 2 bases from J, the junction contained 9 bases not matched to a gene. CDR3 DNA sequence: TGTGCCATCAGTGAAAGGCTAGCGGGAGTAGAACAAGAGACCCAGTACTTC. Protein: CAISERLAGVEQETQYF.

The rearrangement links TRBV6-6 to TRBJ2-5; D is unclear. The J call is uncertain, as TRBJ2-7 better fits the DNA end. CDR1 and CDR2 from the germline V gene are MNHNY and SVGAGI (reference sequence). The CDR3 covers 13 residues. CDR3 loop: CASSSQVVYEQYF. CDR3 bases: TGTGCCAGCAGTTCTCAAGTTGTCTACGAGCAGTACTTC.

The CDR3 DNA reads as TGCGCCAGCAGCCAAGAAACAGGGTTCAATCAGCCCCAGCATTTT. Encoded protein: CASSQETGFNQPQHF. The chain has TRBV4-1 and TRBJ1-5, with D maybe TRBD1 (6 bases). CDR3 length equals 15 residues. Trimming took 0 bases from V and 3 from J, leaving 9 bases between them. Germline CDR1 is MGHRA and CDR2 is YSYEKL.

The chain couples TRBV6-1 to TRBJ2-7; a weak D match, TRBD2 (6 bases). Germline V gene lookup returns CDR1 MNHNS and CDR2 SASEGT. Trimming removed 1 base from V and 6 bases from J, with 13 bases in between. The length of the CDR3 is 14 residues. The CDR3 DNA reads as TGTGCCAGCAGTGAAGTCCTAGCGAACCCCGAGCAGTACGTC. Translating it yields CASSEVLANPEQYV.

The CDR3 is CASSTVRHSGANVLTF. The CDR3 DNA follows: TGTGCCAGTAGCACAGTCAGGCACTCTGGGGCCAACGTCCTGACTTTC. The rearrangement links TRBV19 to TRBJ2-6; D not certain. This CDR3 spans 16 amino acids. V was clipped by 6 bases and J by 0 bases, with 12 bases between them. Germline V CDR1 and CDR2: LNHDA, SQIVND (reference sequence).

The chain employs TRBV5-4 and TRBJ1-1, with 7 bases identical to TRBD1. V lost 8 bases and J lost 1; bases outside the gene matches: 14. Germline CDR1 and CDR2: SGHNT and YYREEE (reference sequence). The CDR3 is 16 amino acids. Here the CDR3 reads CARSPGQWRRNTEAFF. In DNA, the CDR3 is TGTGCCAGAAGCCCGGGACAGTGGAGGAGGAACACTGAAGCTTTCTTT.

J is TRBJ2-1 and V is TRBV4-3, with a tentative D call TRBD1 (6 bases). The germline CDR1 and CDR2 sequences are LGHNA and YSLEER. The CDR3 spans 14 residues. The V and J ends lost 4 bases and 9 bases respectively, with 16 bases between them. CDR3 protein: CASSLAPRGTEQFF. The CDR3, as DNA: TGCGCCAGCAGCCTTGCCCCCAGGGGCACTGAGCAGTTCTTC.

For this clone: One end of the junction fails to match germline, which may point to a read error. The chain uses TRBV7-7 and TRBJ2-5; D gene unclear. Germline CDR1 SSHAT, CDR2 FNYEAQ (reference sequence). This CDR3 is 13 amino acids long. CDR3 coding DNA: TGTGCTAGCAGCTTAAGAGAATTGGAGACCCAGTACTTC. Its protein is CASSLRELETQYF.

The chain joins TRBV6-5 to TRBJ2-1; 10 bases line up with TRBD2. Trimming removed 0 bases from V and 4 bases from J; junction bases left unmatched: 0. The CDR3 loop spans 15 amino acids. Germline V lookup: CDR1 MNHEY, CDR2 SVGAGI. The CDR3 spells CASSYSAGGYNEQFF. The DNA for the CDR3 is TGTGCCAGCAGTTACTCAGCGGGAGGGTACAATGAGCAGTTCTTC.

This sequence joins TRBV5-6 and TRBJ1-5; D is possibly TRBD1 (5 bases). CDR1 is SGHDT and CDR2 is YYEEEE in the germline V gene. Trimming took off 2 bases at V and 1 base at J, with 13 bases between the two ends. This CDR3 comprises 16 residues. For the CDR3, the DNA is TGTGCCAGCAGCTTCACCACCCCAGGGAGCAATCAGCCCCAGCATTTT. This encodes CASSFTTPGSNQPQHF. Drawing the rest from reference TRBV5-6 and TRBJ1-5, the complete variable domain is DAGVTQSPTHLIKTRGQQVTLRCSPKSGHDTVSWYQQALGQGPQFIFQYYEEEERQRGNFPDRFSGHQFPNYSSELNVNALLLGDSALYLCASSFTTPGSNQPQHFGDGTRLSIL.

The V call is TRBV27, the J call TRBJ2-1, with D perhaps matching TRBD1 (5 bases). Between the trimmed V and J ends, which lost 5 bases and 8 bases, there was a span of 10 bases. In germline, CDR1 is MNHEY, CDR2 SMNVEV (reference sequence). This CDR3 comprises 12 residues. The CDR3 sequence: CASSVQGDEQFF. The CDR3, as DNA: TGTGCCAGCAGTGTCCAGGGCGATGAGCAGTTCTTC.

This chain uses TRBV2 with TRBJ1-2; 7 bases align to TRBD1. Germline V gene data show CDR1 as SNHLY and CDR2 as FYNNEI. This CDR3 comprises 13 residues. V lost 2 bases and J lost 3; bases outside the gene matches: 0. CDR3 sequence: CASSETGDYGYTF. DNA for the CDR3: TGTGCCAGCAGTGAAACAGGGGACTATGGCTACACCTTC. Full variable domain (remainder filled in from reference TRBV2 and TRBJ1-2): EPEVTQTPSHQVTQMGQEVILRCVPISNHLYFYWYRQILGQKVEFLVSFYNNEISEKSEIFDDQFSVERPDGSNFTLKIRSTKLEDSAMYFCASSETGDYGYTFGSGTRLTVV.